This T cell receptor (beta chain) was sequenced in a study of T-cell memory formation after mild COVID-19. Turning to the study itself: TCR clusters were largely donor specific.

Researchers used 5'RACE with constant-segment primers to make TCR alpha and TCR beta cDNA libraries that carry sample barcodes and UMIs. One entry per CDR3 protein, called by TCRdb with MiXCR from the 5' RACE reads. This table holds tens of thousands of distinct CDR3 sequences, roughly an eighth found once. This clonotype was detected only a few times. Its antigen is still unknown. The study, taken as a whole, reports: Mainly CM and EM harbored the contracting CD4+ clones; mainly EMRA harbored the CD8+ ones.

The sample was PBMCs or a T cell subset sorted from them (not recorded which). The receptor's source is a man between 18 and 29 years old who had mild COVID-19 (a few samples of this study predate the infection). Cell type and time point are not known.

In DNA, the CDR3 is TGTGCCAGCAATCCACTACTTACAGGGACCCAGACGCAGTATTTT. Protein sequence: CASNPLLTGTQTQYF. This chain joins TRBV6-1 and TRBJ2-3, with D tentatively TRBD1 (6 bases). Germline V gene sequence: CDR1 MNHNS, CDR2 SASEGT. Trimming removed 7 bases from V and 9 bases from J, with 23 bases in between. CDR3 size: 15 residues.